These 19 T cell receptor beta chains originate from one sample sequenced in a study of sequential checkpoint blockade in melanoma. Sequenced by immunoSEQ multiplex PCR; TCRdb stores in-frame clones only, minus some. The sample lists about 4,000 clones, approximately 23% seen once, with less than 15% in the top ten. The sample's treatment: randomized to nivolumab then ipilimumab (arm A) or the reverse (arm B). Material: tumor tissue (inferred from file names), obtained from a patient given nivolumab and ipilimumab in sequence. The source of these receptors is a human donor with melanoma.

The sample holds many counts of this clone. The gene calls are TRBV11-3 and TRBJ2-7; no definite D call. This CDR3 is 15 amino acids long. Germline loops: CDR1 SGHNT, CDR2 YENEEA. V dropped 7 bases and J dropped 5 bases, with 21 bases sitting between them. The CDR3 DNA is TGTGCCAGCACCCCTGCCCGGGTTCCCCGGGACGAGCAGTACTTC. Translating it yields CASTPARVPRDEQYF.

This clone was seen at least ten times. This chain connects TRBV11-3 to TRBJ2-5; D gene uncertain. Trimming shortened V by 2 bases and J by 4 bases, and 11 bases separated the two germline ends. The CDR3 has 14 residues. CDR1 SGHNT and CDR2 YENEEA come from the germline V gene. The CDR3 DNA follows: TGTGCCAGCAGCTTAAGAGGATCGTCAGAGACCCAGTACTTC. Protein sequence: CASSLRGSSETQYF.

This clone was observed at least ten times. The chain couples TRBV11-3 to TRBJ2-1, with 9 bases matching TRBD2. Per germline, CDR1 SGHNT and CDR2 YENEEA. CDR3 size: 16 residues. V lost 2 bases, J lost 9 bases, and 11 bases stayed unmatched. The CDR3 protein is CASSLLGGGASGEQFF. The CDR3 region has the DNA TGTGCCAGCAGCTTACTTGGCGGGGGGGCCTCGGGTGAGCAGTTCTTC.

This clone was observed at least ten times. In DNA, the CDR3 is TGTGCCAGCAGCGTGGGTCAGACCTATGGCTACACCTTC. Translated, it gives CASSVGQTYGYTF. The chain links TRBV9 to TRBJ1-2; unclear D gene. The germline V gene encodes CDR1 SGDLS and CDR2 YYNGEE. Between the trimmed V and J ends, which lost 2 bases and 4 bases, there was a span of 9 bases. The CDR3 consists of 13 residues.

The gene calls are TRBV6-8 and TRBJ1-5; D gene uncertain. Germline V gene data show CDR1 as MNHGY and CDR2 as SAAAGT. The CDR3 is made up of 12 amino acids. V dropped 11 bases and J dropped 1 base, with 9 bases sitting between them. In nucleotides, the CDR3 is TGTGCCTCGAAAGGGAGCAATCAGCCCCAGCATTTT. This encodes CASKGSNQPQHF.

Only a few counts were recorded for this clone. The chain joins TRBV6-8 to TRBJ1-6, with 7 bases matching TRBD1. Looked up from germline, CDR1 is MNHGY and CDR2 is SAAAGT. Trimming at V came to 0 bases and at J to 0 bases, leaving 2 bases not matched to a gene. The CDR3 extends over 17 amino acids. CDR3 amino acids: CASSYSQGSSYNSPLHF. CDR3 DNA: TGTGCCAGCAGTTACTCACAGGGGAGCTCCTATAATTCACCCCTCCACTTT.

This chain joins TRBV19 and TRBJ1-2, with 10 bases fitting TRBD1. Germline CDR1 LNHDA, CDR2 SQIVND (reference sequence). J was trimmed by 6 bases and V by 5 bases; bases with no gene match: 9. The CDR3 covers 15 residues. In DNA, the CDR3 is TGTGCCAGTAGTCTGACCTCCGGGACAGGGGATGGCTACACCTTC. Protein: CASSLTSGTGDGYTF. The complete variable domain, with remaining parts taken from reference TRBV19 and TRBJ1-2, reads DGGITQSPKYLFRKEGQNVTLSCEQNLNHDAMYWYRQDPGQGLRLIYYSQIVNDFQKGDIAEGYSVSREKKESFPLTVTSAQKNPTAFYLCASSLTSGTGDGYTFGSGTRLTVV.

This clone was counted at least ten times. V and J are TRBV11-3 and TRBJ2-3; TRBD2 matches at 10 bases. V gave up 4 bases and J gave up 4 bases; unmatched junction bases: 8. The CDR3 runs 16 residues. The V gene's germline CDR1 is SGHNT and CDR2 YENEEA. The CDR3 nucleotides read TGTGCCAGCAGCTCCAGAGCGGGGGGGCCGTCAGATACGCAGTATTTT. This translates into CASSSRAGGPSDTQYF.

This clone was recorded at least ten times. The gene calls are TRBV11-3 and TRBJ2-7; D might be TRBD1 or TRBD2, each matching 6 bases. The CDR3 is made up of 14 amino acids. V lost 8 bases and J 2 bases, leaving 16 bases between the germline ends. CDR1 and CDR2 from the germline V gene are SGHNT and YENEEA. The CDR3 spells CASLGGGSTYEQYF. The CDR3 nucleotides are TGTGCCAGCCTCGGGGGCGGGTCTACCTACGAGCAGTACTTC.

There are many counts of this clone. V and J are TRBV4-1 and TRBJ1-2, with 10 bases fitting TRBD1. The trim removed 4 bases at V and 5 bases at J, leaving 7 bases unmatched. CDR1 MGHRA and CDR2 YSYEKL come from the germline V gene. CDR3 length: 15 amino acids. CDR3 protein: CASSPDRGLGYGYTF. The CDR3 coding sequence is TGCGCCAGCAGCCCCGACAGGGGGCTTGGGTATGGCTACACCTTC.

The sample holds a few counts of this clone. V is TRBV28 and J is TRBJ1-5; D ambiguous. Germline CDR1 MDHEN, CDR2 SYDVKM. V was clipped by 7 bases and J by 1 base, with 11 bases between them. This CDR3 spans 14 amino acids. The CDR3 DNA sequence: TGTGCCAGCACCCCCGGCGGCAGCAATCAGCCCCAGCATTTT. It encodes CASTPGGSNQPQHF.

This sequence joins TRBV28 and TRBJ2-3, with 7 bases fitting TRBD1. The germline CDR1 and CDR2 sequences are MDHEN and SYDVKM. With 2 bases clipped from V and 2 bases from J, the junction kept 4 bases outside the gene matches. There are 15 residues in the CDR3. Here the CDR3 DNA reads TGTGCCAGCAGTTTAGCGACAGGGCACACAGATACGCAGTATTTT. Translated, it gives CASSLATGHTDTQYF.

This chain connects TRBV9 to TRBJ1-3, with D possibly matching TRBD1 (6 bases). The CDR3 loop spans 14 amino acids. V lost 4 bases and J 1 base, leaving 9 bases between the germline ends. Germline V gives CDR1 SGDLS, CDR2 YYNGEE. The CDR3 spells CASSTDRSGNTIYF. The CDR3 DNA follows: TGTGCCAGCAGCACCGACAGGTCTGGAAACACCATATATTTT.

The table lists this clone with many counts. This rearrangement joins TRBV11-3 to TRBJ1-6; 8 bases agree with TRBD1. The V gene end was trimmed by 4 bases and the J gene end by 7 bases; junction bases not matched to a gene: 6. There are 15 residues in the CDR3. Germline-derived CDR1 and CDR2 are SGHNT and YENEEA. The CDR3 protein is CASSSRTGLNSPLHF. The CDR3 nucleotides read TGTGCCAGCAGCTCTAGGACAGGGTTGAATTCACCCCTCCACTTT.

This clone was found many times. The rearrangement uses TRBV11-3 and TRBJ2-6; no clear D. The V end was cut by 5 bases, the J end by 0 bases, with 11 bases between. CDR3 length equals 16 residues. Per the germline V gene, CDR1 is SGHNT and CDR2 is YENEEA. This CDR3 is CASSAGLGSGANVLTF. The CDR3 DNA sequence: TGTGCCAGCAGCGCCGGGCTCGGCTCTGGGGCCAACGTCCTGACTTTC. Supplemented by reference TRBV11-3 and TRBJ2-6, the full variable domain reads EAGVVQSPRYKIIEKKQPVAFWCNPISGHNTLYWYLQNLGQGPELLIRYENEEAVDDSQLPKDRFSAERLKGVDSTLKIQPAELGDSAVYLCASSAGLGSGANVLTFGAGSRLTVL.

V is TRBV28 and J is TRBJ2-2, with 11 positions matching TRBD1. V lost 3 bases and J lost 5; bases outside the gene matches: 8. Germline V CDR1 and CDR2: MDHEN, SYDVKM. The CDR3 has 17 amino acids. The CDR3 reads CASSFRDRGRRTGELFF. In nucleotides, the CDR3 is TGTGCCAGCAGTTTCCGGGACAGGGGGAGGAGAACCGGGGAGCTGTTTTTT.

The sample holds many counts of this clone. V gene TRBV11-3 combines with J gene TRBJ1-3; D uncertain. Germline CDR1 is SGHNT and CDR2 is YENEEA. Deletions cut 1 base from V and 0 bases from J, with 7 bases between. CDR3 length equals 15 residues. CDR3 residues: CASSLGQSSGNTIYF. In DNA form, the CDR3 reads TGTGCCAGCAGCTTAGGGCAGAGCTCTGGAAACACCATATATTTT.

This chain uses TRBV5-1 with TRBJ1-1, with D tentatively TRBD1 (6 bases). V was pared by 6 bases and J by 2 bases, with 14 bases between. CDR1 SGHRS and CDR2 YFSETQ come from the germline V gene. This CDR3 is 14 amino acids long. Here the CDR3 reads CASTQRDTNTEAFF. The CDR3 DNA sequence: TGCGCCAGCACCCAACGGGACACAAACACTGAAGCTTTCTTT.

By share of the sample, this clone is medium-sized. The V gene is TRBV28, the J gene TRBJ2-5, with D tentatively TRBD1 (5 bases). There are 14 residues in the CDR3. The ends were cut back, 8 bases at V and 1 base at J, with 14 bases in the middle. Germline V lookup: CDR1 MDHEN, CDR2 SYDVKM. CDR3 sequence reads: CASGWVDSQETQYF. CDR3 bases: TGTGCCAGCGGCTGGGTCGACAGCCAAGAGACCCAGTACTTC.